A selection of T cell receptor beta chains follows, all from one sample in a study of cytotoxic CD8 clonotypes in ibrutinib-treated CLL. Profiled with immunoSEQ multiplex PCR; TCRdb holds only in-frame clones, not every one. The sample consists of some 92,000 clones, 60% to 80% of them appearing once. This specimen consisted of PBMCs, obtained after 24 months of ibrutinib treatment. Receptors originate from a human donor with chronic lymphocytic leukemia. CDR3s include the opening cysteine and the closing phenylalanine or tryptophan. A D gene is named only where the DNA matches it firmly. Size tells how often a clone was seen (once, few, many) or the class of an expanded clone, and some rows leave it out.

TRBJ2-5	NA	NA	TRBV7-8	CASSLESRRETQYF	TGTGCCAGCAGCTTAGAGTCTAGGAGAGAGACCCAGTACTTC
TRBJ1-5	NA	NA	TRBV12-5	CASGSREGKQPQHF	TGTGCTAGTGGTTCCCGGGAGGGTAAACAGCCCCAGCATTTT
TRBJ1-6	NA	NA	TRBV10-1	CASSESRGRSSYNSPLHF	TGCGCCAGCAGTGAGTCAAGGGGCAGGAGCTCCTATAATTCACCCCTCCACTTT
TRBJ2-3	NA	NA	TRBV5-4	CVSSLIFSTDTQYF	TGTGTCAGCAGCTTGATATTCAGCACAGATACGCAGTATTTT
TRBJ2-1	NA	NA	TRBV19	CASSGPGLVGEQFF	TGTGCCAGTAGTGGCCCCGGGCTAGTAGGTGAGCAGTTCTTC
TRBJ1-5	NA	TRBD1	TRBV28	CASSFSGGLHQPQHF	TGTGCCAGCAGTTTTTCAGGGGGCCTCCATCAGCCCCAGCATTTT
TRBJ2-2	few	NA	TRBV19	CASTNLRGGITGELFF	TGTGCCAGTACCAACCTTCGTGGGGGTATCACCGGGGAGCTGTTTTTT
TRBJ2-6	NA	NA	TRBV18	CASSPPNPGANVLTF	TGTGCCAGCTCACCACCTAACCCAGGGGCCAACGTCCTGACTTTC
TRBJ2-1	NA	NA	TRBV10-3	CAISAGSAKTKDEQFF	TGTGCCATCAGTGCGGGTAGCGCTAAGACAAAGGATGAGCAGTTCTTC
TRBJ2-4	NA	TRBD2	TRBV28	CASSSRGGAKNIQYF	TGTGCCAGCAGTTCACGCGGGGGGGCCAAAAACATTCAGTACTTC
TRBJ1-1	NA	NA	TRBV10-1	CASSGPGHTEAFF	TGCGCCAGCAGTGGCCCGGGGCATACTGAAGCTTTCTTT
TRBJ1-2	NA	NA	TRBV18	CASSAINRGAYTF	TGTGCCAGCTCAGCCATAAACCGGGGCGCATACACCTTC